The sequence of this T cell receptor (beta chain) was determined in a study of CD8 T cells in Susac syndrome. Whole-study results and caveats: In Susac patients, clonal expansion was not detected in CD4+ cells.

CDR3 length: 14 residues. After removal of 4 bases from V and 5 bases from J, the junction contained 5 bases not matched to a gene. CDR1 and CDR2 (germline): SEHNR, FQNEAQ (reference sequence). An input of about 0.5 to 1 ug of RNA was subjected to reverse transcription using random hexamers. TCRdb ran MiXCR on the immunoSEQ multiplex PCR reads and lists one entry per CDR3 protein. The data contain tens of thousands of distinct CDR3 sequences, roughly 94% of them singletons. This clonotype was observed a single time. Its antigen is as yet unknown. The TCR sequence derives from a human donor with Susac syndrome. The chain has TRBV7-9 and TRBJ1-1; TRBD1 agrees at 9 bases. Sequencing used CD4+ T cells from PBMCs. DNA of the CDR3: TGTGCCAGCAGCTCCGGGACAGGGTTTACTGAAGCTTTCTTT. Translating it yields CASSSGTGFTEAFF.